This T cell receptor (beta chain) was sequenced for a study of blood T cell repertoires in COVID-19. Study-wide context: The United States, Italy and Spain were the sources of the acute and convalescent COVID-19 samples. The cDNA or gDNA used as material had been derived from T cells, B-cell-depleted T cells, or PBMCs.

Under the authors' procedure: Quantification of nucleated cells was approximated via reference gene primer amplification. Clones were sequenced by immunoSEQ multiplex PCR, and TCRdb holds only the in-frame ones, with some missing. From that table come the V and J calls and clone size; the DNA was used to work out D and trimming. The sample contains some 94,000 clones, more than 75% of which appear only once. There are 13 residues in the CDR3. Germline loops: CDR1 SGHTA, CDR2 FQGTGA. V was cut by 5 bases and J by 0 bases, with 7 bases left in between. This TCR was recovered from a human donor in a cohort sampled during active COVID-19. Source material: peripheral blood. J is TRBJ1-1 and V is TRBV7-3; no clear D gene. The CDR3 sequence: CASSPHLNTEAFF. CDR3 coding DNA: TGTGCCAGCAGCCCCCACTTGAACACTGAAGCTTTCTTT.